This T cell receptor (beta chain) was sequenced during a study of T cells in Graves' hyperthyroidism and ophthalmopathy. Whole-study findings and limits: Separating ophthalmopathy from stable hyperthyroidism was achieved by a 13 V-J model.

It was uncontrolled infection, other autoimmune disease, pregnancy or lactation that excluded patients. PBMCs were collected from a roughly 10 ml volume of fresh peripheral blood. This clonotype has a count of ten or more. Its antigen is unknown. TCR beta CDR3 region amplification was performed from RNA transcripts. The study used the HTBI primer set for a first-round RT-PCR of the TCR CDR3. TCRdb called the multiplex PCR reads again in MiXCR, with one record for every CDR3 protein. The repertoire holds about 560,000 distinct CDR3 sequences, with 16% as singletons. The sample consisted of blood. This receptor was identified in a woman under 30 with Graves' hyperthyroidism.

In nucleotides, the CDR3 is TGTGCCAGCAGCTTCCAGAGAGGGGGGTTCGAGCAGTTCTTC. Protein product: CASSFQRGGFEQFF. The chain employs TRBV7-2 and TRBJ2-1; D could derive from TRBD1 or TRBD2 (6 bases each). The germline V and J ends were trimmed by 3 bases and 10 bases, with 16 bases remaining between them. Germline V gene sequence: CDR1 SGHTA, CDR2 FQGNSA. The CDR3 runs to 14 residues.